Shown below are 4 T cell receptor beta chains from a single sample sequenced in a study of PD-L1 blockade in urothelial cancer. Assay: immunoSEQ multiplex PCR; the TCRdb copy retains only in-frame clones and omits some. The sample yields tens of thousands of clones, around 81% seen once. Specified time point: pretreatment peripheral blood. This material consisted of PBMCs, taken around atezolizumab (anti-PD-L1) treatment. The origin of the receptors is a man in his 70s with urothelial cancer.

The V call is TRBV5-4, the J call TRBJ2-5; 9 positions agree with TRBD2. The length of the CDR3 is 15 residues. Germline V gene lookup returns CDR1 SGHNT and CDR2 YYREEE (reference sequence). Unmatched junction bases numbered 9, after V lost 4 bases and J lost 5 bases. The chain's CDR3 is CASSPPLAGAETQYF. The CDR3 nucleotides are TGTGCCAGCAGCCCTCCCTTAGCGGGAGCGGAGACCCAGTACTTC.

Concerning this clone itself: At one end, the junction sequence differs from germline, possibly due to a read error. This chain connects TRBV7-7 to TRBJ2-3; D is possibly TRBD2 (5 bases). Germline V gives CDR1 SSHAT, CDR2 FNYEAQ (reference sequence). The CDR3 runs 15 residues. The CDR3 spells CASSLNVASSDTQYF. As DNA, the CDR3 is TGTGCTAGCAGCTTAAATGTTGCTAGCTCAGATACGCAGTATTTT.

With regard to this clone: A read error may produce the germline difference seen at one junction end. The chain links TRBV18 to TRBJ2-2; unclear D gene. CDR3 length: 15 amino acids. Germline V gene sequence: CDR1 KGHSH, CDR2 LQKENI. In nucleotides, the CDR3 is TGTGCCAGCCCACCTAGTAGCTCGAACACCGGGGAGCTGTTTTTT. It encodes CASPPSSSNTGELFF.

This rearrangement joins TRBV6-5 to TRBJ1-3, with D perhaps matching TRBD1 (5 bases). The germline CDR1 and CDR2 sequences are MNHEY and SVGAGI. Deletions cut 6 bases from V and 4 bases from J, with 13 bases between. This CDR3 comprises 14 residues. This CDR3 reads CASRSDSAGNTIYF. DNA of the CDR3: TGTGCCAGCAGGTCCGACAGTGCGGGAAACACCATATATTTT.